These 20 T cell receptor beta chains share one sample of origin, sequenced in a study of blood T cell repertoires in COVID-19. Sequencing used immunoSEQ multiplex PCR; TCRdb keeps in-frame clones, though not all of them. The sample lists 160,000 or so clones; roughly 80% were seen once. What was sequenced was PBMCs or T cells enriched from blood (not recorded which). The receptors here all came from a woman aged 45 to 65 who had recovered from COVID-19.

This chain links TRBV12-3 or TRBV12-4 with TRBJ1-4; 9 bases fit TRBD1. The V gene end was trimmed by 7 bases and the J gene end by 10 bases; junction bases not matched to a gene: 7. The CDR3 extends over 13 amino acids. The CDR3 DNA reads TGTGCCAGCACCCAGGACAGGGGAGGAAAACTGTTTTTT. Amino acids: CASTQDRGGKLFF.

The sample holds a few counts of this clone. J is TRBJ2-7 and V is TRBV28, with 14 bases fitting TRBD2. This CDR3 comprises 16 residues. Germline trimming cut 4 bases from V and 6 bases from J; bases unmatched to any gene: 8. Per germline, CDR1 MDHEN and CDR2 SYDVKM. CDR3 nucleotide sequence: TGTGCCAGCAGTTCCCCGACTAGCGGGAGGGCCGGCGAGCAGTACTTC. Protein product: CASSSPTSGRAGEQYF.

The chain recombines TRBV29-1 with TRBJ2-5, with D possibly being TRBD1 (5 bases). Trimming shortened V by 2 bases and J by 5 bases, and 18 bases separated the two germline ends. The CDR3 is 15 amino acids. Germline V gene data show CDR1 as SQVTM and CDR2 as ANQGSEA. As DNA, the CDR3 is TGCAGCGTTGAATCCCCCCAGGGTCCAGCCGAGACCCAGTACTTC. This gives the protein CSVESPQGPAETQYF.

This sequence joins TRBV21-1 and TRBJ1-2; no DNA check was done on the table's D call, TRBD1. TRBV21-1 is a pseudogene segment. The CDR3 length is 14 residues. CDR3 DNA sequence: TGTGCCTACAAAAAAGAAGGGACAGGGGAGGGCTACACCTTC. Residues: CAYKKEGTGEGYTF.

The chain recombines TRBV6-5 with TRBJ2-7; 7 bases map to TRBD1. V dropped 6 bases and J dropped 3; count of bases not matched to a gene: 8. The CDR3 loop spans 14 amino acids. The germline CDR1 and CDR2 sequences are MNHEY and SVGAGI. The CDR3 bases are TGTGCCAGCAGCCGGGACAGCACCTTCTACGAGCAGTACTTC. Protein product: CASSRDSTFYEQYF.

This sequence joins TRBV5-6 and TRBJ1-5, with D possibly matching TRBD1 (6 bases). The CDR3 spans 15 residues. Deletions cut 6 bases from V and 2 bases from J, with 15 bases between. Germline V CDR1 and CDR2: SGHDT, YYEEEE. The CDR3, as DNA: TGTGCCAGCACCCTGTGGGGGCCGGGCAATCAGCCCCAGCATTTT. It codes for CASTLWGPGNQPQHF.

The V gene is TRBV3-1 (or the pseudogene TRBV3-2), the J gene TRBJ1-2, with D unresolved. The CDR3 contains 13 residues. CDR1 LGHDT and CDR2 YNNKEL come from the germline V gene (reference sequence). V was pared by 1 base and J by 8 bases, with 11 bases between. The DNA for the CDR3 is TGTGCCAGCAGCCAAGGGAGGGCGAAAGGCTACACCTTC. This translates into CASSQGRAKGYTF.

The V gene is TRBV10-3, the J gene TRBJ1-4, with TRBD1 identical over 9 bases. CDR1 and CDR2 from the germline V gene are ENHRY and SYGVKD. Trimming at V came to 11 bases and at J to 11 bases, leaving 12 bases not matched to a gene. The CDR3 totals 13 residues. CDR3 residues: CAGGPGQGDKLFF. The CDR3 DNA follows: TGTGCCGGAGGCCCGGGACAGGGCGACAAACTGTTTTTT.

The chain employs TRBV14 and TRBJ2-1, with 12 bases aligning to TRBD2. Germline trimming cut 4 bases from V and 9 bases from J; bases unmatched to any gene: 13. CDR1 and CDR2 from the germline V gene are SGHDN and FVKESK. This CDR3 has 17 amino acids. CDR3: CASSPLLAGGSVGEQFF. The CDR3 DNA follows: TGTGCCAGCAGCCCATTACTAGCGGGGGGCTCGGTAGGTGAGCAGTTCTTC.

The rearrangement uses TRBV27 and TRBJ2-1; D is perhaps TRBD2 (7 bases). There are 17 residues in the CDR3. The V gene lost 1 base and the J gene lost 7 bases, with 20 bases spanning the gap. The germline gives CDR1 MNHEY, CDR2 SMNVEV (reference sequence). The CDR3 protein is CASSLWRGEGPGNEQFF. In DNA form, the CDR3 reads TGTGCCAGCAGTTTATGGAGGGGGGAGGGCCCGGGGAATGAGCAGTTCTTC.

The table lists this clone with a count of one. The chain links TRBV27 to TRBJ2-6; D is uncertain. Germline loops: CDR1 MNHEY, CDR2 SMNVEV (reference sequence). CDR3 length: 13 residues. Deletions cut 7 bases from V and 0 bases from J, with 4 bases between. CDR3 bases: TGTGCCAGCACGGTCTCTGGGGCCAACGTCCTGACTTTC. Its protein is CASTVSGANVLTF.

The genes are TRBV7-9 and TRBJ2-7, with a possible D match to TRBD1 (6 bases). CDR1 and CDR2 (germline): SEHNR, FQNEAQ (reference sequence). V lost 4 bases and J 6 bases, leaving 16 bases between the germline ends. The CDR3 consists of 14 residues. The chain's CDR3 is CASSSQGRRGEQYF. For the CDR3, the DNA is TGTGCCAGCAGCTCACAGGGACGCAGGGGCGAGCAGTACTTC.

The sample holds one count of this clone. The rearrangement joins TRBV3-1 (or the pseudogene TRBV3-2) to TRBJ1-2, with D possibly TRBD1 on 6 matching bases. CDR1 is LGHDT, CDR2 YNNKEL, per germline (reference sequence). The V and J ends lost 4 bases and 1 base respectively, with 10 bases between them. The CDR3 has 14 amino acids. Written as DNA, the CDR3 is TGTGCCAGCAGCCTTGGACAGTTTAACTATGGCTACACCTTC. Protein product: CASSLGQFNYGYTF.

This clone appeared a single time. The chain links TRBV5-1 to TRBJ2-3; 8 positions agree with TRBD2. Germline lookup yields CDR1 SGHRS and CDR2 YFSETQ. The CDR3 has 17 residues. V was clipped by 0 bases and J by 5 bases; unmatched bases: 11. CDR3 amino acids: CASSLASGGAGIDTQYF. The CDR3 bases are TGCGCCAGCAGCTTGGCCAGCGGGGGCGCGGGAATAGATACGCAGTATTTT.

The V call is TRBV6-1, the J call TRBJ2-7, with 7 bases identical to TRBD2. V was pared by 0 bases and J by 2 bases, with 1 base of the junction left unmatched. The CDR3 runs 14 residues. The V gene's germline CDR1 is MNHNS and CDR2 SASEGT. The CDR3 region is CASSEAGGTYEQYF. In DNA, the CDR3 is TGTGCCAGCAGTGAAGCGGGAGGGACCTACGAGCAGTACTTC.

This clone has just a few counts. The chain is built from TRBV27 and TRBJ2-2; D is possibly TRBD2 (6 bases). Germline V lookup: CDR1 MNHEY, CDR2 SMNVEV (reference sequence). The CDR3 loop spans 15 amino acids. Trimming cost V 6 bases and J 4 bases, with 15 bases left between them. The CDR3 protein is CASSFIQGGTGELFF. The CDR3 DNA follows: TGTGCCAGCAGCTTCATTCAGGGAGGCACCGGGGAGCTGTTTTTT.

The chain links TRBV7-2 to TRBJ1-1; D is unresolved. Germline CDR1 SGHTA, CDR2 FQGNSA. V shed 1 base and J shed 6 bases, with 12 bases lying between them. CDR3 size: 14 residues. The CDR3 nucleotides are TGTGCCAGCAGCTTAGGGTTTCTGGCACCTGAAGCTTTCTTT. Its protein is CASSLGFLAPEAFF.

The J gene is TRBJ2-3, the V gene TRBV7-2, with TRBD2 as a possible D gene (6 bases). The V end lost 1 base, the J end lost 5 bases, and 16 bases lay between the germline ends. Germline V gives CDR1 SGHTA, CDR2 FQGNSA. This CDR3 contains 16 residues. CDR3 in amino acids: CASSLGQTYGGDTQYF. CDR3 DNA sequence: TGTGCCAGCAGCTTAGGACAAACATACGGGGGAGATACGCAGTATTTT.

The CDR3 protein is CASSLPPGREGEQYF. As DNA, the CDR3 is TGTGCCAGCAGCTTACCCCCTGGGCGGGAGGGCGAGCAGTACTTC. This sequence joins TRBV7-6 and TRBJ2-7, with 9 bases identical to TRBD2. The CDR3 is made up of 15 amino acids. Losses at the gene ends were 2 bases for V and 6 bases for J; bases not matched to a gene: 8. Germline V lookup: CDR1 SGHVS, CDR2 FNYEAQ.

This chain links TRBV19 with TRBJ2-3; 15 bases map to TRBD2. This CDR3 is built from 16 residues. Germline trimming cut 3 bases from V and 7 bases from J; bases unmatched to any gene: 5. Germline V gives CDR1 LNHDA, CDR2 SQIVND (reference sequence). The CDR3 sequence: CASSILGLAGGNTQYF. The CDR3, as DNA: TGTGCCAGTAGTATCTTGGGACTAGCGGGAGGAAATACGCAGTATTTT.